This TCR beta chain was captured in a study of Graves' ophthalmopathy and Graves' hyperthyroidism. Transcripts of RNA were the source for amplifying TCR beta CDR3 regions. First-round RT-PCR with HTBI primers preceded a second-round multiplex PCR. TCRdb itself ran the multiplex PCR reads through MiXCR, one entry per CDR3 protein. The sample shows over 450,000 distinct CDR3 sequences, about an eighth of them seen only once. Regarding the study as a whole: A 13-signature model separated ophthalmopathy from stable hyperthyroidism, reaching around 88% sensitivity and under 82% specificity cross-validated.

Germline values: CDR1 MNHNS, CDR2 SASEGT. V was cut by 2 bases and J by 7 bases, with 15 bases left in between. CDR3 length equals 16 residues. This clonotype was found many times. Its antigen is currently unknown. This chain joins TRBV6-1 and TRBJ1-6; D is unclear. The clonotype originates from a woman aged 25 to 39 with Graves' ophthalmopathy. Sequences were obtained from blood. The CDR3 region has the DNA TGTGCCAGCAGTGAACAACCGACCGTAGGGAATTCACCCCTCCACTTT. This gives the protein CASSEQPTVGNSPLHF.